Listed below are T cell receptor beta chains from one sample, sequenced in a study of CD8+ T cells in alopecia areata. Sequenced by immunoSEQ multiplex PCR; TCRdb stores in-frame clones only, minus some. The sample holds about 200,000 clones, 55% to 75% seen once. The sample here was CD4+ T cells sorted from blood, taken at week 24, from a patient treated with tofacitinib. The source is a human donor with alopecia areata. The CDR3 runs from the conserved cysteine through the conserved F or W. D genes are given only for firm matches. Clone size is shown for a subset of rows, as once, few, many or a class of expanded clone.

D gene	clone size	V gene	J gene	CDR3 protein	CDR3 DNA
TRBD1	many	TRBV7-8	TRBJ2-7	CASSQDRGGEQYF	TGTGCCAGCAGCCAGGACAGGGGGGGAGAGCAGTACTTC
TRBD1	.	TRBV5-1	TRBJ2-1	CASSLSAGGTYNEQFF	TGCGCCAGCAGCTTGTCGGCAGGGGGTACCTACAATGAGCAGTTCTTC
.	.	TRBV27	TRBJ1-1	CASSLLHPRGGTEAFF	TGTGCCAGCAGTTTATTACACCCTCGAGGGGGAACTGAAGCTTTCTTT
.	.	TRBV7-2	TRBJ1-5	CASSLASGGSNQPQHF	TGTGCCAGCAGCTTAGCATCCGGGGGAAGCAATCAGCCCCAGCATTTT
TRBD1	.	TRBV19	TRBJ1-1	CASADRSGTEAFF	TGTGCCAGCGCGGACAGGTCGGGCACTGAAGCTTTCTTT
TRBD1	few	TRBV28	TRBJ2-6	CASSVLGQGEHSGANVLTF	TGTGCCAGCAGTGTCCTAGGACAGGGGGAACATTCTGGGGCCAACGTCCTGACTTTC
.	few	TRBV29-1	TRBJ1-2	CSARKVNNYGYTF	TGCAGCGCCCGAAAGGTCAATAACTATGGCTACACCTTC
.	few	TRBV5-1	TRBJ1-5	CASSSSGEWNQPQHF	TGCGCCAGCAGCTCCTCAGGGGAGTGGAATCAGCCCCAGCATTTT
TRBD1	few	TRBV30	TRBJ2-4	CAWRGQGGGGKNIQYF	TGTGCCTGGAGAGGACAGGGGGGCGGCGGCAAAAACATTCAGTACTTC
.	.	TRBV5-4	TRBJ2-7	CASSQVIGVTYEQYF	TGTGCCAGCAGCCAAGTAATAGGGGTTACCTACGAGCAGTACTTC
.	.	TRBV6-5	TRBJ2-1	CASSYLNEQFF	TGTGCCAGCAGTTATCTGAATGAGCAGTTCTTC
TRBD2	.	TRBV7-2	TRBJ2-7	CASSTRGGGSYEQYF	TGTGCCAGCTCTACCCGGGGGGGCGGGTCCTACGAGCAGTACTTC
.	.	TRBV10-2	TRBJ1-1	CASTLTANTEAFF	TGCGCCAGCACTTTGACAGCGAACACTGAAGCTTTCTTT
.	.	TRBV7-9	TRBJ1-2	CASSTRQVQEDYGYTF	TGTGCCAGCAGCACCCGACAGGTCCAGGAGGACTATGGCTACACCTTC
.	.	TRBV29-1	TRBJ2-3	CSSEGRGTDTQYF	TGCAGCTCCGAAGGGCGGGGCACAGATACGCAGTATTTT
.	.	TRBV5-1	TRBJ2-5	CASSPDVRDTVETQYF	TGCGCCAGCAGCCCGGATGTCCGGGACACGGTGGAGACCCAGTACTTC
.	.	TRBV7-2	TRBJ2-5	CASSLARETQYF	TGTGCCAGCAGCTTAGCGCGGGAGACCCAGTACTTC
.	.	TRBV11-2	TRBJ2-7	CASSFDQGVPYF	TGTGCCAGCAGCTTCGACCAGGGTGTGCCGTACTTC
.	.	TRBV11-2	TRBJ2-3	CASLPVVGTDTQYF	TGTGCCAGCCTGCCGGTGGTGGGCACAGATACGCAGTATTTT
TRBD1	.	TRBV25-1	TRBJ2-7	CASRRTGDNEQYF	TGTGCCAGCCGAAGGACAGGGGACAACGAGCAGTACTTC
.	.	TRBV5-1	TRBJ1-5	CASSFGQGGQPQHF	TGCGCCAGCAGCTTCGGGCAGGGTGGTCAGCCCCAGCATTTT
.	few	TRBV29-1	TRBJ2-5	CSVEERRGQETQYF	TGCAGCGTTGAAGAACGGCGGGGCCAAGAGACCCAGTACTTC
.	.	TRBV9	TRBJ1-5	CASSVGSGDQPQHF	TGTGCCAGCAGCGTAGGGTCAGGGGATCAGCCCCAGCATTTT
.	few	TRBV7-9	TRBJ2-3	CASGKPGPPSTDTQYF	TGTGCCAGCGGTAAACCGGGACCCCCGAGCACAGATACGCAGTATTTT
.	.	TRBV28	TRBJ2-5	CASSLHRPQETQYF	TGTGCCAGCAGTTTACACCGGCCCCAAGAGACCCAGTACTTC
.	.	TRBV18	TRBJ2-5	CASSYGVQETQYF	TGTGCCAGCTCATACGGAGTTCAAGAGACCCAGTACTTC
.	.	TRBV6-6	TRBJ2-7	CASSYGRVFYEQYF	TGTGCCAGCAGTTACGGCAGGGTGTTCTACGAGCAGTACTTC
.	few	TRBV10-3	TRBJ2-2	CAISPSPRRAGELFF	TGTGCCATCAGCCCAAGCCCTAGGAGGGCCGGGGAGCTGTTTTTT
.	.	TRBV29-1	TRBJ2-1	CSVEDQGGLANEQFF	TGCAGCGTTGAAGATCAGGGAGGTCTGGCCAATGAGCAGTTCTTC
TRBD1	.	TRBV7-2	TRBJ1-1	CASSLQGAMNTEAFF	TGTGCCAGCAGCTTACAGGGGGCAATGAACACTGAAGCTTTCTTT
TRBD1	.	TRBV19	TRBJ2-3	CASDPGTGITDTQYF	TGTGCCAGCGACCCCGGGACAGGGATAACAGATACGCAGTATTTT
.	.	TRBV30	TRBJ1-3	CAWSVRGSGNTIYF	TGTGCCTGGAGTGTACGGGGGTCTGGAAACACCATATATTTT
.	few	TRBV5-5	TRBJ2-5	CASSLASQETQYF	TGTGCCAGCAGCTTGGCCAGCCAAGAGACCCAGTACTTC